Following are 22 T cell receptor beta chains from one sample sequenced in a study of blood T cell repertoires in COVID-19. Sequencing used immunoSEQ multiplex PCR; TCRdb keeps in-frame clones, though not all of them. Altogether almost 250,000 clones are present, about 89% being singletons, with the ten largest covering approximately 4.1%. Sequences were obtained from PBMCs or T cells enriched from blood (not recorded which). The receptor source for this set is a woman in her twenties or thirties who had recovered from COVID-19.

The gene calls are TRBV7-6 and TRBJ2-1; no reliable D call. The V end lost 1 base, the J end lost 5 bases, and 12 bases lay between the germline ends. From germline, CDR1 is SGHVS and CDR2 FNYEAQ. The CDR3 totals 15 residues. The CDR3 loop is CASSLELSQNNEQFF. For the CDR3, the DNA is TGTGCCAGCAGCTTAGAACTAAGTCAGAACAATGAGCAGTTCTTC.

The chain recombines TRBV6-5 with TRBJ1-4; D gene ambiguous. The germline V gene encodes CDR1 MNHEY and CDR2 SVGAGI. Between the trimmed V and J ends, which lost 0 bases and 14 bases, there was a span of 13 bases. The length of the CDR3 is 13 residues. CDR3 sequence reads: CASSYSGESQLFF. The CDR3 nucleotides are TGTGCCAGCAGTTACTCAGGAGAGAGTCAGCTGTTTTTT.

The chain uses TRBV3-1 (or the pseudogene TRBV3-2) and TRBJ1-5; D gene ambiguous. The germline V gene has CDR1 LGHDT and CDR2 YNNKEL (reference sequence). This CDR3 is 12 amino acids long. V shed 3 bases and J shed 9 bases, with 9 bases lying between them. DNA for the CDR3: TGTGCCAGCAGCCAGGGTGGGCCGCCCCAGCATTTT. Its protein is CASSQGGPPQHF.

The sample holds a few counts of this clone. V gene TRBV4-3 combines with J gene TRBJ1-6; 7 nucleotides agree with TRBD1. This CDR3 region has 15 residues. CDR1 and CDR2 from the germline V gene are LGHNA and YSLEER. Losses at the gene ends were 3 bases for V and 6 bases for J; bases not matched to a gene: 5. The chain's CDR3 is CASSQTGTVNSPLHF. CDR3 sequence (DNA): TGCGCCAGCAGCCAGACCGGGACAGTTAATTCACCCCTCCACTTT.

The V call is TRBV5-4, the J call TRBJ2-7; D is undetermined. This CDR3 comprises 14 residues. With 0 bases removed from V and 5 bases from J, the gap between germline ends came to 12 bases. CDR1 is SGHNT, CDR2 YYREEE, per germline (reference sequence). The CDR3 nucleotides are TGTGCCAGCAGCTTGGACTTAGATGAAGACGAGCAGTACTTC. Residues: CASSLDLDEDEQYF.

V usage is TRBV25-1 and J usage is TRBJ2-1; TRBD2 matches 10 bases. V lost 5 bases, J lost 6 bases, and 7 bases stayed unmatched. Germline V gene data show CDR1 as MGHDK and CDR2 as SYGVNS. CDR3 length: 15 residues. This CDR3 is CASSPRLAGLNEQFF. The CDR3 DNA follows: TGTGCCAGCAGTCCCCGACTAGCGGGTCTCAATGAGCAGTTCTTC.

This clone was recorded a few times. V and J are TRBV4-1 and TRBJ1-1; 9 bases are shared with TRBD1. CDR3 length equals 15 residues. With 4 bases clipped from V and 0 bases from J, the junction kept 3 bases outside the gene matches. Germline loops: CDR1 MGHRA, CDR2 YSYEKL. CDR3 region: CASSLRDRVNTEAFF. CDR3 DNA: TGCGCCAGCAGCCTCAGGGACAGGGTGAACACTGAAGCTTTCTTT.

This clone was counted a single time. V usage is TRBV11-1 and J usage is TRBJ2-7, with 7 bases aligning to TRBD2. The CDR3 contains 13 residues. Germline loops: CDR1 SGHAT, CDR2 FQDESV (reference sequence). With V trimmed by 2 bases and J by 6 bases, 4 bases remained unmatched. This CDR3 reads CASSLRTSSEQYF. The DNA of the CDR3 is TGTGCCAGCAGCTTACGGACTAGTAGCGAGCAGTACTTC.

This clone has just one count. The chain has TRBV7-2 and TRBJ1-6, with D uncertain. This CDR3 region has 14 residues. V gave up 0 bases and J gave up 7 bases, with 7 bases separating them. Germline lookup yields CDR1 SGHTA and CDR2 FQGNSA. The CDR3 region is CASSLAGGNSPLHF. The CDR3 nucleotides read TGTGCCAGCAGCTTAGCTGGTGGCAATTCACCCCTCCACTTT.

CDR3 protein: CASRGIAGARETQYF. CDR3 nucleotides: TGTGCCAGCAGGGGAATAGCGGGAGCTCGGGAGACCCAGTACTTC. The J gene is TRBJ2-5, the V gene TRBV6-5, with 9 bases fitting TRBD2. The CDR3 totals 15 residues. V was clipped by 6 bases and J by 5 bases; unmatched bases: 10. CDR1 is MNHEY and CDR2 is SVGAGI in the germline V gene.

This clone was observed a single time. CDR3 coding DNA: TGTGCCAGCTCACTCATGTCCGGACAGGTCTACGAGCAGTACTTC. Its protein is CASSLMSGQVYEQYF. V usage is TRBV18 and J usage is TRBJ2-7; 7 bases are a match to TRBD1. V dropped 4 bases and J dropped 3; count of bases not matched to a gene: 9. Looked up from germline, CDR1 is KGHSH and CDR2 is LQKENI. This CDR3 comprises 15 residues.

This chain connects TRBV30 to TRBJ2-1, with D maybe TRBD2 (7 bases). This CDR3 is 14 amino acids long. Germline-derived CDR1 and CDR2 are GTSNPN and SVGIG (reference sequence). With 2 bases removed from V and 6 bases from J, the gap between germline ends came to 14 bases. The CDR3 DNA is TGTGCCTGGAGTCGTAAGGGGGGGGGCAATGAGCAGTTCTTC. It is translated as CAWSRKGGGNEQFF.

This clone was found once. The chain carries TRBV27 and TRBJ1-1; TRBD1 agrees at 9 bases. CDR3 length: 14 residues. Unmatched junction bases numbered 9, after V lost 6 bases and J lost 7 bases. CDR1 is MNHEY, CDR2 SMNVEV, per germline (reference sequence). Here the CDR3 DNA reads TGTGCCAGCAGCTACGGGACAGGGACATTTGAAGCTTTCTTT. Translation: CASSYGTGTFEAFF.

The CDR3 DNA follows: TGCAGCGTTCAACCCGGGACTAGCGGGGGAGAGACCCAGTACTTC. It is translated as CSVQPGTSGGETQYF. The V call is TRBV29-1, the J call TRBJ2-5, with 14 bases aligning to TRBD2. Germline CDR1 and CDR2: SQVTM and ANQGSEA. This CDR3 contains 15 residues. V shed 5 bases, J shed 4 bases, and the junction held 6 bases outside the gene matches.

CDR3 sequence reads: CASSQDRGPGELFF. For the CDR3, the DNA is TGTGCCAGCAGCCAAGATAGGGGTCCTGGGGAGCTGTTTTTT. The V and J genes are TRBV4-2 and TRBJ2-2; possibly TRBD1 for D (5 bases). The CDR3 is 14 amino acids. Trimming left V 0 bases short and J 8 bases short, with 10 bases between. CDR1 LGHNA and CDR2 YNFKEQ come from the germline V gene.

This chain connects TRBV3-1 (or the pseudogene TRBV3-2) to TRBJ1-2; TRBD1 agrees at 10 bases. The germline gives CDR1 LGHDT, CDR2 YNNKEL (reference sequence). V dropped 4 bases and J dropped 7; count of bases not matched to a gene: 6. The CDR3 runs 14 residues. Written as DNA, the CDR3 is TGTGCCAGCAGCCCCGGGACAGGGGACACTGGCTACACCTTC. Translating gives CASSPGTGDTGYTF.

The CDR3 nucleotides read TGTGCCAGCAGCGTAGGACAGGAGTACGAGCAGTACTTC. Its translation: CASSVGQEYEQYF. J is TRBJ2-7 and V is TRBV9, with D perhaps TRBD1 (6 bases). V lost 0 bases and J lost 4, with 8 bases in between. The CDR3 contains 13 residues. In germline, CDR1 is SGDLS, CDR2 YYNGEE.

In DNA, the CDR3 is TGTGCCAGCTCACTCGAGGGTTACGAGCAGTACTTC. Translating gives CASSLEGYEQYF. The chain combines TRBV18 with TRBJ2-7, with a tentative D call TRBD2 (5 bases). Trimming removed 4 bases from V and 4 bases from J, with 8 bases in between. The CDR3 contains 12 residues. From germline, CDR1 is KGHSH and CDR2 LQKENI. Filled out from reference TRBV18 and TRBJ2-7, the complete variable domain reads NAGVMQNPRHLVRRRGQEARLRCSPMKGHSHVYWYRQLPEEGLKFMVYLQKENIIDESGMPKERFSAEFPKEGPSILRIQQVVRGDSAAYFCASSLEGYEQYFGPGTRLTVT.

The chain couples TRBV7-3 to TRBJ1-1, with a tentative D call TRBD1 (5 bases). This CDR3 is 14 amino acids long. CDR1 and CDR2 (germline): SGHTA, FQGTGA. Deletions cut 5 bases from V and 1 base from J, with 11 bases between. This CDR3 reads CASSGSTGNTEAFF. CDR3 nucleotides: TGTGCCAGCAGCGGATCAACAGGGAACACTGAAGCTTTCTTT.

The CDR3 here is CASSLSASEQETQYF. CDR3 DNA sequence: TGTGCCAGCAGTTTAAGTGCTTCGGAGCAAGAGACCCAGTACTTC. The V and J genes are TRBV27 and TRBJ2-5; D call uncertain. V lost 2 bases to trimming and J lost 2 bases, with 12 bases between them. Germline V gene lookup returns CDR1 MNHEY and CDR2 SMNVEV (reference sequence). The CDR3 loop spans 15 amino acids.

The chain links TRBV19 to TRBJ2-1; TRBD1 matches at 9 bases. J was trimmed by 1 base and V by 5 bases; bases with no gene match: 6. The germline V gene has CDR1 LNHDA and CDR2 SQIVND (reference sequence). The CDR3 runs 16 residues. CDR3 sequence (DNA): TGTGCCAGTAGTGTGACAGGGGGTTTGTCCTACAATGAGCAGTTCTTC. Translation: CASSVTGGLSYNEQFF.

V usage is TRBV28 and J usage is TRBJ1-2; D is perhaps TRBD1 (5 bases). Germline loops: CDR1 MDHEN, CDR2 SYDVKM. The ends were cut back, 6 bases at V and 2 bases at J, with 16 bases in the middle. The CDR3 spans 15 residues. The CDR3 nucleotides are TGTGCCAGCAGCTCAGGGTCAGGCGCGAACTATGGCTACACCTTC. Amino acid sequence: CASSSGSGANYGYTF.